This T cell receptor (beta chain) is from a study of T cell responses to AZD1222 COVID-19 vaccine. Sequenced by immunoSEQ multiplex PCR; TCRdb stores in-frame clones only, minus some. The sample yields some 22,000 clones, roughly 82% seen once. Germline CDR1 and CDR2: MNHEY and SVGAGI. The junction had 6 bases not matched to a gene; V was cut back by 7 bases and J by 7 bases. The CDR3 has 14 residues. This clone was counted between two and nine times. The sample was peripheral blood, taken on day 0 of AZD1222 vaccination. The chain joins TRBV6-5 to TRBJ2-7, with 14 bases aligning to TRBD2. This clonotype was obtained from an adult in good health. The chain's CDR3 is CASTGTSGGGEQYF. Here the CDR3 DNA reads TGTGCCAGCACCGGGACTAGCGGGGGTGGGGAGCAGTACTTC.